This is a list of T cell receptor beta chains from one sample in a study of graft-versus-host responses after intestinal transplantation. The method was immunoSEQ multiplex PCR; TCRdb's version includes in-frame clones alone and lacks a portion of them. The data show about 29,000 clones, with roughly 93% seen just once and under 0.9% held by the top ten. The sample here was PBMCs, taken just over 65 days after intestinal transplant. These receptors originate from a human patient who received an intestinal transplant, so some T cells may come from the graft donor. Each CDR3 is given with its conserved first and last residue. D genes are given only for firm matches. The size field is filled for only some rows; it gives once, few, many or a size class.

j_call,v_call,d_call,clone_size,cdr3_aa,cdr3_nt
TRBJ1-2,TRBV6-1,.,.,CASSEAEGSGYTF,TGTGCCAGCAGTGAAGCAGAGGGGAGTGGCTACACCTTC
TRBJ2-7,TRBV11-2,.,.,CASSLDDRQNSYEQYF,TGTGCCAGCAGCTTAGATGACAGACAAAACTCCTACGAGCAGTACTTC
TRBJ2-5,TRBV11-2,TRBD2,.,CASGRYGGVETQYF,TGTGCCAGCGGCCGCTACGGGGGGGTGGAGACCCAGTACTTC
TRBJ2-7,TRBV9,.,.,CASSVGLGVTYEQYF,TGTGCCAGCAGCGTAGGACTGGGGGTGACCTACGAGCAGTACTTC
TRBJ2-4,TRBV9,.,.,CASSVAGKNIQYF,TGTGCCAGCAGCGTTGCGGGGAAAAACATTCAGTACTTC
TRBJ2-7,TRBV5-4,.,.,CASSLKGGDSYEQYF,TGTGCCAGCAGCCTAAAGGGCGGGGACTCCTACGAGCAGTACTTC
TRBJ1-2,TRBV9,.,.,CASSVGTNYGYTF,TGTGCCAGCAGCGTAGGGACAAACTATGGCTACACCTTC
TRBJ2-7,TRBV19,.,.,CASSIAPRGIYEQYF,TGTGCCAGTAGTATAGCTCCTCGGGGTATCTACGAGCAGTACTTC
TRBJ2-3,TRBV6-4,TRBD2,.,CASSESAGGADTQYF,TGTGCCAGCAGTGAATCGGCGGGGGGAGCAGATACGCAGTATTTT
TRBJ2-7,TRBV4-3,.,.,CASSRTLALTSYEQYF,TGCGCCAGCAGCCGTACGCTAGCGTTAACCTCCTACGAGCAGTACTTC
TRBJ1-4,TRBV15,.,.,CATSIRVGSTNEKLFF,TGTGCCACCAGCATCCGGGTGGGATCAACTAATGAAAAACTGTTTTTT
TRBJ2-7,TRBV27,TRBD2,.,CASRDGTSGWWDEQYF,TGTGCCAGCAGAGACGGGACTAGCGGGTGGTGGGACGAGCAGTACTTC
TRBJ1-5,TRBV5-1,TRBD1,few,CASSPGQGGQPQHF,TGCGCCAGCAGCCCTGGACAGGGGGGACAGCCCCAGCATTTT
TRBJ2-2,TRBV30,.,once,CAWSVMGTGELFF,TGTGCCTGGAGTGTAATGGGTACCGGGGAGCTGTTTTTT
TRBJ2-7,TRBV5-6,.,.,CASSDAYEQYF,TGTGCCAGCAGCGACGCCTACGAGCAGTACTTC
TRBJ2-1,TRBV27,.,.,CASSLSSGALLGSDEQFF,TGTGCCAGCAGTTTATCATCAGGAGCCCTGTTAGGTAGCGATGAGCAGTTCTTC
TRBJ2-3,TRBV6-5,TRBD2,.,CATSSGGTDTQYF,TGTGCCACCTCATCCGGGGGGACAGATACGCAGTATTTT
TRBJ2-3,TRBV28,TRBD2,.,CASSTWTSGGDTQYF,TGTGCCAGCAGCACGTGGACTAGCGGAGGGGATACGCAGTATTTT
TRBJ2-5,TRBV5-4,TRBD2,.,CASSCRSGVCETQYF,TGTGCCAGCAGCTGCAGAAGCGGGGTTTGTGAGACCCAGTACTTC
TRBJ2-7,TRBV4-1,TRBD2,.,CASSQDPGGTYEQYF,TGCGCCAGCAGCCAAGATCCCGGGGGGACTTACGAGCAGTACTTC
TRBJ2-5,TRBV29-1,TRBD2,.,CSVDGDYLNQETQYF,TGCAGCGTGGACGGGGACTACCTTAACCAAGAGACCCAGTACTTC
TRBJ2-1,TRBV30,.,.,CAWTVSSSYNEQFF,TGTGCCTGGACAGTCTCCTCCTCCTACAATGAGCAGTTCTTC
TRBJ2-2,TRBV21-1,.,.,CASSKDRAGTGELFF,TGTGCCAGCAGCAAAGACAGGGCGGGCACCGGGGAGCTGTTTTTT
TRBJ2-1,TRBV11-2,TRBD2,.,CASSLSLGGSIYNEQFF,TGTGCCAGCAGCTTAAGTTTGGGCGGGAGTATCTACAATGAGCAGTTCTTC
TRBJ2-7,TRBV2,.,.,CASHRDASYEQYF,TGTGCCAGTCACCGGGACGCATCCTACGAGCAGTACTTC
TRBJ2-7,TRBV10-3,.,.,CAIRSGTAGEQYF,TGTGCCATCAGGAGCGGGACAGCGGGGGAGCAGTACTTC
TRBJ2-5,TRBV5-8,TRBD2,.,CASSRGSFLTGGGETQYF,TGTGCCAGCAGCCGTGGGAGTTTTCTCACGGGAGGAGGAGAGACCCAGTACTTC
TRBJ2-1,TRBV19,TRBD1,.,CASSIGTGKLDEQFF,TGTGCCAGTAGTATCGGGACAGGGAAGTTGGATGAGCAGTTCTTC
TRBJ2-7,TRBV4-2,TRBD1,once,CASSQERGQGGYYEQYF,TGTGCCAGCAGCCAAGAGAGGGGACAGGGGGGGTACTACGAGCAGTACTTC
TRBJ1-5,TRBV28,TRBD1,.,CASSLRIRGQPSWGNQPQHF,TGTGCCAGCAGTTTAAGGATTCGGGGACAGCCGTCCTGGGGCAATCAGCCCCAGCATTTT
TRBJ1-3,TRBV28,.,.,CASSSSGTRLSGNTIYF,TGTGCCAGCAGTTCTTCAGGGACCCGACTCTCTGGAAACACCATATATTTT
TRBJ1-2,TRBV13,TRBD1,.,CASSLSTGGWSNYGYTF,TGTGCCAGCAGCTTGTCGACAGGGGGCTGGTCGAACTATGGCTACACCTTC
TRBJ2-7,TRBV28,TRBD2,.,CASVTTRPPQAGTYEQYF,TGTGCCAGCGTTACCACTAGACCCCCTCAAGCGGGAACCTACGAGCAGTACTTC
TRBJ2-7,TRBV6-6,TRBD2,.,CASSYPTSGKTYEQYF,TGTGCCAGCAGTTACCCCACTAGCGGGAAGACCTACGAGCAGTACTTC
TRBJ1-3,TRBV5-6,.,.,CASSHRLHSGNTIYF,TGTGCCAGCAGCCACCGGCTCCACTCTGGAAACACCATATATTTT
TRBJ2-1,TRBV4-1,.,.,CASSQETLSSYNEQFF,TGCGCCAGCAGCCAAGAGACGCTCAGCTCCTACAATGAGCAGTTCTTC
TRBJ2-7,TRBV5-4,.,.,CASSSSLLANYEQYF,TGTGCCAGCAGCTCCTCCCTCCTAGCTAACTACGAGCAGTACTTC
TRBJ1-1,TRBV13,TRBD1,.,CASSFGPTGGVLDTEAFF,TGTGCCAGCAGCTTCGGCCCGACAGGGGGAGTTCTGGACACTGAAGCTTTCTTT
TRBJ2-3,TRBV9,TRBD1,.,CASSVATGGLASTDTQYF,TGTGCCAGCAGCGTAGCTACAGGGGGCCTAGCTAGCACAGATACGCAGTATTTT
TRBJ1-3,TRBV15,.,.,CATSRGWAPGNTIYF,TGTGCCACCAGCAGAGGTTGGGCGCCTGGAAACACCATATATTTT
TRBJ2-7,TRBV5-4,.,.,CASSFGMALYEQYF,TGTGCCAGCAGCTTTGGAATGGCACTCTACGAGCAGTACTTC
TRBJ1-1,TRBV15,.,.,CATNQARNTEAFF,TGTGCCACCAATCAGGCCAGGAACACTGAAGCTTTCTTT
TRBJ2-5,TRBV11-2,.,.,CASSHYSEPETQYF,TGTGCCAGCAGCCACTATAGCGAGCCAGAGACCCAGTACTTC
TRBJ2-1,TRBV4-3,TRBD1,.,CASSQVFAGQGHYNEQFF,TGCGCCAGCAGCCAAGTTTTCGCTGGACAGGGGCACTACAATGAGCAGTTCTTC
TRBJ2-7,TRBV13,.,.,CASSLDGESSYEQYF,TGTGCCAGCAGCTTAGATGGGGAGAGCTCCTACGAGCAGTACTTC
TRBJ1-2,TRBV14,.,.,CASSQTGGFYGYTF,TGTGCCAGCAGCCAAACCGGGGGGTTCTATGGCTACACCTTC